This T cell receptor (beta chain) was sequenced in a study of control samples from healthy donors and cancer patients. Using immunoSEQ multiplex PCR, the repertoire was profiled, and TCRdb retains in-frame clones only, with some absent. The table records 35,000 to 55,000 clones, roughly 90% of them present only once. V lost 2 bases and J 3 bases, leaving 1 base between the germline ends. The CDR3 covers 12 residues. CDR1 and CDR2 from the germline V gene are LNHDA and SQIVND (reference sequence). The TCR originated in a woman aged 40 to 49 with head and neck cancer. The sequenced sample consisted of PBMCs. This chain connects TRBV19 to TRBJ2-2, with no clear D. The DNA for the CDR3 is TGTGCCAGTAGTATATACACCGGGGAGCTGTTTTTT. The encoded protein is CASSIYTGELFF. Full variable domain (remainder filled in from reference TRBV19 and TRBJ2-2): DGGITQSPKYLFRKEGQNVTLSCEQNLNHDAMYWYRQDPGQGLRLIYYSQIVNDFQKGDIAEGYSVSREKKESFPLTVTSAQKNPTAFYLCASSIYTGELFFGEGSRLTVL.